Listed below are T cell receptor beta chains from one sample, sequenced in a study of T cell repertoires in cytomegalovirus infection. The antigens of these receptors remain unknown. TCRdb reprocessed the reads with MiXCR, giving one entry per CDR3 protein. The sample records 400,000 to 600,000 distinct CDR3 sequences, more than 40% being singletons. Sequencing was performed on cultured PBMCs, taken from culture after CMV antigen stimulation. These receptors were collected from a human donor in good health (CMV status not recorded). Some clones in this sample may be carry-over from other donors' samples. CDR3s include the opening cysteine and the closing phenylalanine or tryptophan. Each record gives: J gene, V gene, CDR3 protein.

>TRBJ1-5|TRBV27
CASSLTGTQPQHF
>TRBJ2-1|TRBV7-8
CASSTPLQRGSSYNEQFF
>TRBJ2-3|TRBV7-2
CASSFGTASTDTQYF
>TRBJ1-3|TRBV9
CASSKPLDRVILRGNTIYF
>TRBJ2-7|TRBV4-1
CASSRRTVSYEQYF
>TRBJ2-3|TRBV12-3/TRBV12-4
CASSFWRGGSDTQYF
>TRBJ2-7|TRBV7-2
CASSPDAKRSYEQYF
>TRBJ1-4|TRBV7-6
CASSSQDRGEKLFF
>TRBJ2-3|TRBV12-3/TRBV12-4
CASSGGTASDTQYF
>TRBJ2-3|TRBV7-2
CASSSSRGTDTQYF
>TRBJ2-3|TRBV2
CASSRNGRGDTQYF
>TRBJ1-2|TRBV6-2/TRBV6-3
CASSLPGQGYGYTF
>TRBJ2-1|TRBV7-8
CASSLVRSTIHNEQFF
>TRBJ2-1|TRBV12-3/TRBV12-4
CASSHRVVEQFF
>TRBJ1-4|TRBV7-2
CASSTTGTQGKLFF
>TRBJ2-7|TRBV12-3/TRBV12-4
CASSFWTNRIPVEQYF
>TRBJ2-1|TRBV18
CASSPLGQGEQFF
>TRBJ1-5|TRBV3-1
CASSQGGDLIPGQPQHF
>TRBJ2-1|TRBV7-2
CASSPSGPYNEQFF
>TRBJ2-5|TRBV29-1
CSVAGQGRRQETQYF
>TRBJ2-1|TRBV30
CAWTLGLAGYNEQFF
>TRBJ2-1|TRBV6-2/TRBV6-3
CASSWTSGNNEQFF
>TRBJ2-3|TRBV7-2
CASSAVAGLAGPFTDTQYF
>TRBJ1-1|TRBV4-3
CASSQGRLATEAFF
>TRBJ1-1|TRBV7-2
CASSLVGGEAFF
>TRBJ2-7|TRBV12-3/TRBV12-4
CASSSETGFSYEQYF
>TRBJ2-2|TRBV24-1
CATSDPSGANTGELFF
>TRBJ1-2|TRBV19
CASSFLTQNYGYTF
>TRBJ1-1|TRBV3-1
CASSKRYRDEAFF
>TRBJ2-5|TRBV20-1
CSARNYRQEETQYF
>TRBJ1-5|TRBV19
CASSLATGGNQPQHF
>TRBJ1-1|TRBV20-1
CSARPAGTGGNTEAFF
>TRBJ2-7|TRBV4-1
CASSQVGGKGEQYF
>TRBJ2-1|TRBV7-8
CASSLVGSGGVSYNEQFF
>TRBJ1-4|TRBV4-1
CASSRLLLGPTNEKLFF